This T cell receptor beta chain was captured by sequencing in a study of CD8 T cells in ankylosing spondylitis. Notes on the study in general: Researchers report that disease-linked clones proved CD8+ and relatively rare in peripheral blood. As reported, disease-linked clones showed significant enrichment in matched ankylosing spondylitis synovial fluid. A TCR beta motif of roughly eight highly homologous variants seemed to mark ankylosing spondylitis blood. Past research had described some motif variants in reactive arthritis synovial fluid and blood.

With 1 base removed from V and 5 bases from J, the gap between germline ends came to 12 bases. CDR1 is SGHTA and CDR2 is FQGNSA in the germline V gene. The CDR3 is 14 amino acids. In making TCR beta libraries, quantitative 5'-RACE with molecular barcodes was used. TCRdb redid the calling of the 5' RACE reads with MiXCR, one entry per CDR3 protein. The table includes 800,000 to 900,000 distinct CDR3 sequences, 12% detected once. About this clonotype itself: Its antigen is not known.

The V gene is TRBV7-2, the J gene TRBJ2-7; the D gene is possibly TRBD2 (6 bases). The receptor's source is a male donor with ankylosing spondylitis. Source material: blood, either unsorted or a sorted T cell fraction (not recorded which). The DNA for the CDR3 is TGTGCCAGCAGCTTAGTAGGGGCTAGCGACGAGCAGTACTTC. It specifies CASSLVGASDEQYF.